This T cell receptor (beta chain) was captured by sequencing in a study of blood T cell repertoires in COVID-19. Across the study: Donors in the United States, Italy and Spain gave samples during acute or convalescent COVID-19. The analysed material was cDNA or gDNA that came from T cells, B-cell-depleted T cells, or PBMCs.

Original methodology: Amplification of reference gene primers provided the estimated nucleated cell counts. Sequenced by immunoSEQ multiplex PCR; TCRdb stores in-frame clones only, minus some. The D gene and trimming were derived from the DNA, and the V and J assignments and clone size from that table. The table shows some 220,000 clones, with approximately 86% occurring only once. The germline V gene has CDR1 MDHEN and CDR2 SYDVKM. The length of the CDR3 is 19 residues. V shed 3 bases, J shed 5 bases, and the junction held 21 bases outside the gene matches. In this sample, this clone turned up once. This chain uses TRBV28 with TRBJ2-5; the match to TRBD1 covers 7 bases. The sequencing input was peripheral blood. The TCR comes from a woman in her sixties or seventies with active or convalescent COVID-19. The CDR3 is CASSLAGHRYRGPDETQYF. As DNA, the CDR3 is TGTGCCAGCAGTTTGGCGGGCCACCGCTACAGGGGACCGGACGAGACCCAGTACTTC.